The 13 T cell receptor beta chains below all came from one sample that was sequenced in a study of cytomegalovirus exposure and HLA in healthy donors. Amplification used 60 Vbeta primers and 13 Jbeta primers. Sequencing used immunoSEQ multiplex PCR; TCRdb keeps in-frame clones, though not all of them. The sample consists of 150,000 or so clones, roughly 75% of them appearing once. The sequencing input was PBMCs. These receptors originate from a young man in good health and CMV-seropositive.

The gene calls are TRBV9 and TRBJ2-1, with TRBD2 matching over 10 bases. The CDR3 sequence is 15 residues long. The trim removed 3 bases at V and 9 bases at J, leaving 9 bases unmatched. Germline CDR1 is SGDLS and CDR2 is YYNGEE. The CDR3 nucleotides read TGTGCCAGCAGCGCAGCGGGAGGGCCTTTGCGTGAGCAGTTCTTC. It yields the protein CASSAAGGPLREQFF.

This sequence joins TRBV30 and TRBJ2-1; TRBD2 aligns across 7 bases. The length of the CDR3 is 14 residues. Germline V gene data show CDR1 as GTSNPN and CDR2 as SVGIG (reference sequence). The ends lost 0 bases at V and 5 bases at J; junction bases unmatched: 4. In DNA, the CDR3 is TGTGCCTGGAGTGTAAAACTAGCGAACAATGAGCAGTTCTTC. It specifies CAWSVKLANNEQFF.

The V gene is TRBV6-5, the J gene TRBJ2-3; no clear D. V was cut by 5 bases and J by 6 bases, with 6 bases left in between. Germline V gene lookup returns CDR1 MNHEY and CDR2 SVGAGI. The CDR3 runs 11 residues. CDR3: CASSERDTQYF. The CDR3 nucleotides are TGTGCCAGCAGTGAGCGCGATACGCAGTATTTT.

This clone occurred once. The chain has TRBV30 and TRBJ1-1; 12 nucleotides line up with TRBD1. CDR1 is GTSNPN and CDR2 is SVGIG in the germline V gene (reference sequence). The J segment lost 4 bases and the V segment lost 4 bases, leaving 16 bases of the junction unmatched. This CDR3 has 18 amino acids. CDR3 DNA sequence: TGTGCCTGGACTCCCGGGGACAGGGGGCGAAAGTTTTTCACTGAAGCTTTCTTT. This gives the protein CAWTPGDRGRKFFTEAFF.

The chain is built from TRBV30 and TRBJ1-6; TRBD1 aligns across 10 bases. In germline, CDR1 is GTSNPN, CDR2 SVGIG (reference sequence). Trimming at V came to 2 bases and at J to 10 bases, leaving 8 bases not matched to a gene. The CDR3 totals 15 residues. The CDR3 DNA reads TGTGCCTGGAGTAAGGGACAGGGGTCTCGATCACCCCTCCACTTT. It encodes CAWSKGQGSRSPLHF.

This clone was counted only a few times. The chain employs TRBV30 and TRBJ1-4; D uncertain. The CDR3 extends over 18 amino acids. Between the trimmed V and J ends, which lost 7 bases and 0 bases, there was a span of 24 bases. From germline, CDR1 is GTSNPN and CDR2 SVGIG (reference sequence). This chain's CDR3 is CASTSSGRPSATNEKLFF. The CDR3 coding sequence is TGTGCCTCGACATCATCGGGGAGGCCCTCTGCAACTAATGAAAAACTGTTTTTT. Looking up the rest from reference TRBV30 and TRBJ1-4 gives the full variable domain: SQTIHQWPATLVQPVGSPLSLECTVEGTSNPNLYWYRQAAGRGLQLLFYSVGIGQISSEVPQNLSASRPQDRQFILSSKKLLLSDSGFYLCASTSSGRPSATNEKLFFGSGTQLSVL.

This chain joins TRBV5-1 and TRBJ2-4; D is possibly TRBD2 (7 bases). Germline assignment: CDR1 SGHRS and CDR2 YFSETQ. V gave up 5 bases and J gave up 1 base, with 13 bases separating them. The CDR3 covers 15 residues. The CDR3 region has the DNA TGCGCCAGCAGGGATGAGGGGGGGGCCAAAAACATTCAGTACTTC. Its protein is CASRDEGGAKNIQYF.

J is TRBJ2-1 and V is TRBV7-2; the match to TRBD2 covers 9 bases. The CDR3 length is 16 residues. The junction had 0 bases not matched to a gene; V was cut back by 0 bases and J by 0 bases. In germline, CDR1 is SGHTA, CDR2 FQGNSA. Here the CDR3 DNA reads TGTGCCAGCAGCTTAGCTAGCGGGAGCTCCTACAATGAGCAGTTCTTC. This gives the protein CASSLASGSSYNEQFF.

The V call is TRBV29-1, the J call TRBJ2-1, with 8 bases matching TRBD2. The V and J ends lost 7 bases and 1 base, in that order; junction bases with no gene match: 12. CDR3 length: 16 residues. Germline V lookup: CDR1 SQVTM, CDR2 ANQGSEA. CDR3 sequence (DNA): TGCAGCGCCGGGGCCCCACTAGCGGAGTCCTACAATGAGCAGTTCTTC. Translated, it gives CSAGAPLAESYNEQFF.

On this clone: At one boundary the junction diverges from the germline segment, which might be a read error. The CDR3 nucleotides read TGTGCCAGCAGTTACTCCAACGAGCAGTACTTC. Translated: CASSYSNEQYF. The chain combines TRBV6-6 with TRBJ2-7; no definite D call. The germline V gene has CDR1 MNHNY and CDR2 SVGAGI (reference sequence). The CDR3 length is 11 residues.

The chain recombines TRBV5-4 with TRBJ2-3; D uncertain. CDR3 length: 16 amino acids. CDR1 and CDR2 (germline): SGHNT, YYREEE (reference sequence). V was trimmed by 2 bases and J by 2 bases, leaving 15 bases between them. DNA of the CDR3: TGTGCCAGCAGCTTTCGGCGGAATAGGAACACAGATACGCAGTATTTT. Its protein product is CASSFRRNRNTDTQYF. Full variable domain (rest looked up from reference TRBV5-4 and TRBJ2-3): ETGVTQSPTHLIKTRGQQVTLRCSSQSGHNTVSWYQQALGQGPQFIFQYYREEENGRGNFPPRFSGLQFPNYSSELNVNALELDDSALYLCASSFRRNRNTDTQYFGPGTRLTVL.

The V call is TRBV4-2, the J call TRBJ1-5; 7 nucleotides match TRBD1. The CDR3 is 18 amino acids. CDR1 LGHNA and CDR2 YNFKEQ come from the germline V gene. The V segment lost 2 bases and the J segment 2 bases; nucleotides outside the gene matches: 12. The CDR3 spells CASSQSPTGSDGNQPQHF. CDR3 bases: TGTGCCAGCAGCCAAAGCCCGACAGGGAGCGACGGCAATCAGCCCCAGCATTTT.

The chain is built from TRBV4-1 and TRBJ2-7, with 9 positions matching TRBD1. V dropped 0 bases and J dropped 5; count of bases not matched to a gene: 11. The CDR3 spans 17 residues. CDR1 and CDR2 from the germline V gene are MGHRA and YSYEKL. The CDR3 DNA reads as TGCGCCAGCAGCCAAGAGGTTAGAGCGACAGGGGGTAACGAGCAGTACTTC. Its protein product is CASSQEVRATGGNEQYF.